These T cell receptor beta chains were read from a single sample in a study of CD4 T cells in relation to SARS-CoV-2 and coronaviruses. The table came from immunoSEQ multiplex PCR; TCRdb's copy has only in-frame clones and leaves some out. The table includes just under 65,000 clones, less than 95% detected once. Sequencing was carried out using naive CD4+ T cells from PBMCs. The origin of the receptors is a human donor in good health. CDR3s include the opening cysteine and the closing phenylalanine or tryptophan. D genes are given only for firm matches. The size entry is marked missing in some rows and otherwise reads once, few, many or a size class.

NA	TRBJ2-7	TRBD1	TRBV7-8	TGTGCCAGCAGCAGACCGGGACAGCCCTACGAGCAGTACTTC	CASSRPGQPYEQYF
NA	TRBJ1-4	NA	TRBV5-1	TGCGCCAGCAGCTTGGCCCCCGGTACGGAAAAACTGTTTTTT	CASSLAPGTEKLFF
NA	TRBJ1-4	TRBD1	TRBV3-1/TRBV3-2	TGTGCCAGCAGCCCTCGAGGACAGGGTCGTGTTGAAAAACTGTTTTTT	CASSPRGQGRVEKLFF
NA	TRBJ1-5	NA	TRBV28	TGTGCCAGCACCCTCCCCAATAGCAATCAGCCCCAGCATTTT	CASTLPNSNQPQHF
NA	TRBJ1-5	NA	TRBV28	TGTGCCAGCAGTCTCACCCTCGGACAGCAGGATAGCAATCAGCCCCAGCATTTT	CASSLTLGQQDSNQPQHF
NA	TRBJ1-6	TRBD1	TRBV6-5	TGTGCCAGCAGTTACGGGCAGGGGGATAATTCACCCCTCCACTTT	CASSYGQGDNSPLHF
NA	TRBJ1-5	NA	TRBV28	TGTGCCAGCAGTCCGCGGGATGGAGGGAATCAGCCCCAGCATTTT	CASSPRDGGNQPQHF
NA	TRBJ1-4	TRBD1	TRBV30	TGTGCCTGGAGTGTTGGAGGGGGCGGGGAAAAACTGTTTTTT	CAWSVGGGGEKLFF
NA	TRBJ2-5	NA	TRBV27	TGTGCCAGCAGTTTAACCGCTATCCTAGAGACCCAGTACTTC	CASSLTAILETQYF
NA	TRBJ1-4	TRBD1	TRBV5-1	TGCGCCAGCAGCTGGACAGGGTCTGCTACTAATGAAAAACTGTTTTTT	CASSWTGSATNEKLFF
NA	TRBJ2-1	TRBD1	TRBV11-2	TGTGCCAGCAGCTTACAACAGGGGGTCCGGAATGAGCAGTTCTTC	CASSLQQGVRNEQFF
once	TRBJ2-7	NA	TRBV18	TGTGCCAGCTCACCCACCGAGATGGACGAGCAGTACTTC	CASSPTEMDEQYF
NA	TRBJ2-1	TRBD1	TRBV6-2/TRBV6-3	TGTGCCAGCAGTTACTCCCCGGACAGGGGGCTCAATGAGCAGTTCTTC	CASSYSPDRGLNEQFF
NA	TRBJ2-6	NA	TRBV6-5	TGTGCCAGCAGTCAGGAAGGCTCTGGGGCCAACGTCCTGACTTTC	CASSQEGSGANVLTF
NA	TRBJ2-3	NA	TRBV15	TGTGCCACCAGCAGAGATATCGGGGTGGGGACAGATACGCAGTATTTT	CATSRDIGVGTDTQYF
NA	TRBJ1-5	NA	TRBV7-9	TGTGCCAGCAGCTTAGCCGCCGGGAAGGTCCCGCTGCATTTT	CASSLAAGKVPLHF
NA	TRBJ1-2	TRBD1	TRBV28	TGTGCCAGCAGTCTGGAAAATCCGGGACAGGGGGCCGGCTACACCTTC	CASSLENPGQGAGYTF
NA	TRBJ1-2	NA	TRBV11-2	TGTGCCAGCAGCTTAACTTCGGTGGGTGGGTATGGCTACACCTTC	CASSLTSVGGYGYTF
NA	TRBJ2-6	TRBD1	TRBV7-3	TGTGCCAGCAGCGCCGACAGGGCTGGGGCCAACGTCCTGACTTTC	CASSADRAGANVLTF
NA	TRBJ1-1	TRBD1	TRBV28	TGTGCCAGCATCACACAGGGGGTCACTGAAGCTTTCTTT	CASITQGVTEAFF
once	TRBJ2-2	TRBD2	TRBV30	TGTGCCTGGAGTAGGACTAGGAACACCGGGGAGCTGTTTTTT	CAWSRTRNTGELFF
NA	TRBJ1-5	TRBD1	TRBV28	TGTGCCAGCAGTTCAACGGGACAGCCATTAAATCAGCCCCAGCATTTT	CASSSTGQPLNQPQHF
NA	TRBJ2-6	NA	TRBV7-3	TGTGCCAGCAGCTTAACACGGGGCTCTGGGGCCAACGTCCTGACTTTC	CASSLTRGSGANVLTF
NA	TRBJ2-1	NA	TRBV12-2	TGTGCAAGTCGCTCAGTCCCAACTAGCGGGAGGCCAAAATACAATGAGCAGTTCTTC	CASRSVPTSGRPKYNEQFF
NA	TRBJ2-1	TRBD2	TRBV28	TGTGCCAGCAGTTTCCCGGGACTAGCGGAACACAATGAGCAGTTCTTC	CASSFPGLAEHNEQFF
NA	TRBJ2-1	NA	TRBV7-3	TGTGCCAGCAGCCCAAACCCTGGGGGGAGCTCCTACAATGAGCAGTTCTTC	CASSPNPGGSSYNEQFF
NA	TRBJ1-6	TRBD1	TRBV28	TGTGCCAGCAGAACAGCCGGGACAGGGGTTTCACCCCTCCACTTT	CASRTAGTGVSPLHF
NA	TRBJ1-4	NA	TRBV19	TGTGCCAGTAGCAACACAGGACGCGATGAAAAACTGTTTTTT	CASSNTGRDEKLFF
NA	TRBJ1-4	TRBD1	TRBV15	TGTGCCACCAGCAGTGGGAAACAGGGGGTTCGAAATGAAAAACTGTTTTTT	CATSSGKQGVRNEKLFF
NA	TRBJ2-5	NA	TRBV5-1	TGCGCCAGCAGCTTAGGAGACAGAGTTCTCCAAGAGACCCAGTACTTC	CASSLGDRVLQETQYF
NA	TRBJ2-1	NA	TRBV28	TGTGCCAGCACCGGGACTGGGGGTTACAATGAGCAGTTCTTC	CASTGTGGYNEQFF
NA	TRBJ1-1	NA	TRBV7-3	TGTGCCAGCAGCTTATCCGTGAACACTGAAGCTTTCTTT	CASSLSVNTEAFF
once	TRBJ2-1	TRBD2	TRBV19	TGTGCCAGTACCCGACTAGCGGGAGGCTCCTACAATGAGCAGTTCTTC	CASTRLAGGSYNEQFF
NA	TRBJ2-6	NA	TRBV10-1	TGCGCCAGCAGTGCCGGGACTGGGGCCAACGTCCTGACTTTC	CASSAGTGANVLTF
NA	TRBJ1-5	NA	TRBV15	TGTGCCACCAGCAGAGATGACAGGCCCAATCAGCCCCAGCATTTT	CATSRDDRPNQPQHF